These 11 T cell receptor beta chains originate from one sample sequenced in a study of blood T cell repertoires in COVID-19. Sequencing used immunoSEQ multiplex PCR; TCRdb keeps in-frame clones, though not all of them. This table has roughly 200,000 clones, approximately 86% appearing once. The material sequenced was PBMCs or T cells enriched from blood (not recorded which). These receptors were collected from a woman aged 40 to 55 with acute COVID-19.

The chain combines TRBV5-1 with TRBJ2-3; 10 positions agree with TRBD2. The CDR3 runs to 18 residues. The junction had 9 bases not matched to a gene; V was cut back by 0 bases and J by 2 bases. Germline V lookup: CDR1 SGHRS, CDR2 YFSETQ. The CDR3, as DNA: TGCGCCAGCAGCTTGGTGTCGGGGCTAGCGGGAGCCACAGATACGCAGTATTTT. Translation: CASSLVSGLAGATDTQYF.

The chain combines TRBV27 with TRBJ2-1, with TRBD2 identical over 11 bases. This CDR3 spans 14 amino acids. V dropped 4 bases and J dropped 9; count of bases not matched to a gene: 5. CDR1 is MNHEY, CDR2 SMNVEV, per germline (reference sequence). The CDR3 DNA reads TGTGCCAGCAGTTCCACTCTAGCGGGGGGTGAGCAGTTCTTC. It yields the protein CASSSTLAGGEQFF.

This clone has only a few counts. The chain recombines TRBV20-1 with TRBJ1-1; TRBD1 might be the D (5 bases). V lost 7 bases and J lost 6, with 12 bases in between. CDR3 length: 11 amino acids. The V gene's germline CDR1 is DFQATT and CDR2 SNEGSKA (reference sequence). The DNA for the CDR3 is TGCAGTGTAGCGGGGCAACCTGAAGCTTTCTTT. Amino acid sequence: CSVAGQPEAFF.

This clone was recorded once. This chain links TRBV10-2 with TRBJ2-2; D perhaps matches TRBD1 (7 bases). V was clipped by 7 bases and J by 5 bases, with 14 bases between them. The length of the CDR3 is 14 residues. Germline V lookup: CDR1 WSHSY, CDR2 SAAADI. The chain's CDR3 is CASTRTGGTGELFF. For the CDR3, the DNA is TGCGCCAGCACCAGGACAGGAGGGACCGGGGAGCTGTTTTTT.

The chain links TRBV5-1 to TRBJ1-1; 7 positions agree with TRBD1. Germline V lookup: CDR1 SGHRS, CDR2 YFSETQ. CDR3 length equals 13 residues. Unmatched junction bases numbered 3, after V lost 4 bases and J lost 3 bases. CDR3 amino acids: CASSRTGDTEAFF. The CDR3 bases are TGCGCCAGCAGCCGTACAGGGGACACTGAAGCTTTCTTT.

V gene TRBV18 combines with J gene TRBJ1-1; D is uncertain. V lost 2 bases and J lost 0, with 4 bases in between. The CDR3 totals 13 residues. Germline lookup yields CDR1 KGHSH and CDR2 LQKENI. CDR3 DNA: TGTGCCAGCTCACCATATATGAACACTGAAGCTTTCTTT. Translating it yields CASSPYMNTEAFF.

The V gene is TRBV4-2, the J gene TRBJ1-2; TRBD1 might be the D (6 bases). The V gene lost 4 bases and the J gene lost 1 base, with 13 bases spanning the gap. CDR3 length: 15 residues. The germline V gene encodes CDR1 LGHNA and CDR2 YNFKEQ. The CDR3 nucleotides are TGTGCCAGCAGCCCTCGGACAGACTTTAACTATGGCTACACCTTC. Protein product: CASSPRTDFNYGYTF.

This rearrangement joins TRBV29-1 to TRBJ1-1; D is undetermined. V gave up 5 bases and J gave up 1 base, with 8 bases separating them. The CDR3 covers 12 residues. The germline CDR1 and CDR2 sequences are SQVTM and ANQGSEA. CDR3 DNA sequence: TGCAGCGTTTCTCGGGGGAACACTGAAGCTTTCTTT. Translation: CSVSRGNTEAFF.

This clone was seen only a few times. The junction shows a germline mismatch at one end, possibly a read error. This chain connects TRBV6-1 to TRBJ2-7; tentatively, D is TRBD2 (5 bases). Germline CDR1 MNHNS, CDR2 SASEGT. The CDR3 totals 14 residues. In DNA, the CDR3 is TGTGCCAGCAGAGAAGGACTGGCCCACTACGAGCAGTACTTC. Translating it yields CASREGLAHYEQYF.

The DNA for the CDR3 is TGTGCCAGCAGTTTATCTCCACAGTCACCCCTCCACTTT. This gives the protein CASSLSPQSPLHF. This sequence joins TRBV27 and TRBJ1-6, with D uncertain. Germline CDR1 reads MNHEY; CDR2 reads SMNVEV (reference sequence). The CDR3 spans 13 residues. Deletions cut 0 bases from V and 10 bases from J, with 7 bases between.

This clone came up a few times. The J gene is TRBJ2-7, the V gene TRBV19; a possible D gene is TRBD2 (5 bases). Trimming stripped 6 bases from V and 13 bases from J, with 25 bases between. Per the germline V gene, CDR1 is LNHDA and CDR2 is SQIVND (reference sequence). This CDR3 spans 14 amino acids. The CDR3 region has the DNA TGTGCCAGTAGATCTAGCAGAAAAAACTACGATCCCTACTTC. Translating it yields CASRSSRKNYDPYF.